This T cell receptor beta chain derives from a study of CD8 T cells in ankylosing spondylitis. Study-level results: Reportedly, matched ankylosing spondylitis synovial fluid was significantly enriched for disease-linked clones. Ankylosing spondylitis blood appeared to be characterized by a TCR beta motif of roughly eight highly homologous variants. Reactive arthritis synovial fluid and blood previously showed some of these motif variants.

From the 5' RACE reads, TCRdb called clonotypes with MiXCR, one entry per CDR3 protein. The table has about 500,000 distinct CDR3 sequences, over 4% seen once. Details on this clonotype: Its specificity is unknown.

This CDR3 is built from 14 residues. The germline V gene has CDR1 DFQATT and CDR2 SNEGSKA (reference sequence). Trimming removed 0 bases from V and 3 bases from J, with 11 bases in between. The chain recombines TRBV20-1 with TRBJ1-2; D gene uncertain. The specimen sequenced was blood, either unsorted or a sorted T cell fraction (not recorded which). This receptor was obtained from a male donor with ankylosing spondylitis. CDR3 nucleotides: TGCAGTGCTAGAGATCAAGGGAGGGACTATGGCTACACCTTC. It yields the protein CSARDQGRDYGYTF.